This T cell receptor (beta chain) was retrieved from a study of blood T cell repertoires in COVID-19. Produced via immunoSEQ multiplex PCR; TCRdb's table is partial and in-frame only. The sample records more than 9,500 clones, approximately 86% being singletons. The CDR3 spans 17 residues. Trimming shortened V by 2 bases and J by 2 bases, and 18 bases separated the two germline ends. Germline V lookup: CDR1 LGHNA, CDR2 YNFKEQ. The rearrangement links TRBV4-2 to TRBJ2-5; tentatively, D is TRBD2 (5 bases). The sequence was collected from a human donor in a cohort sampled during active COVID-19. Sequencing was performed on peripheral blood. CDR3 coding DNA: TGTGCCAGCAGCCAACGTCAGCAGTTTCGGAGGCAAGAGACCCAGTACTTC. Translated, it gives CASSQRQQFRRQETQYF.